This record concerns one T cell receptor beta chain sequence. Deletions cut 5 bases from V and 3 bases from J, with 11 bases between. The CDR3 is 13 residues long. Germline CDR1 is MNHEY and CDR2 is SMNVEV (reference sequence). The data were obtained in a study of blood T cell repertoires in COVID-19. Authors' processing steps: Cell counts per sample came from amplifying reference gene primers. Profiled with immunoSEQ multiplex PCR; TCRdb holds only in-frame clones, not every one. From that table come the V and J calls and clone size; the DNA was used to work out D and trimming. The sample has approximately 170,000 clones, around nine tenths seen once; the top ten hold roughly 3.4%.

This sequence was found in a man in his sixties or seventies with acute or convalescent COVID-19. Source material: peripheral blood. The chain couples TRBV27 to TRBJ2-7; maybe TRBD2 (6 bases). The CDR3 DNA follows: TGTGCCAGCAGTCAACTCGGGAGCTACGAGCAGTACTTC. As protein: CASSQLGSYEQYF.